The 8 T cell receptor beta chains given below trace back to one sample, sequenced in a study of PD-1 blockade in classical Hodgkin lymphoma. All patients relapsed after autologous stem cell transplantation, and brentuximab vedotin exposure varied. Using immunoSEQ multiplex PCR, the repertoire was profiled, and TCRdb retains in-frame clones only, with some absent. The table lists about 97,000 clones, around 89% of them singletons. The sample was peripheral blood mononuclear cells (PBMCs), taken before the second cycle of nivolumab. These receptors all come from a human donor with classical Hodgkin lymphoma.

The V call is TRBV25-1, the J call TRBJ2-2; no definite D call. CDR3 size: 14 residues. V was clipped by 5 bases and J by 4 bases, with 11 bases between them. Per the germline V gene, CDR1 is MGHDK and CDR2 is SYGVNS. CDR3 amino acids: CASSLHQSTGELFF. The CDR3 DNA reads TGTGCCAGCAGTCTCCATCAGAGCACCGGGGAGCTGTTTTTT.

J is TRBJ2-1 and V is TRBV4-2; D remains ambiguous. The CDR3 spans 12 residues. Germline values: CDR1 LGHNA, CDR2 YNFKEQ. V was trimmed by 4 bases and J by 5 bases, leaving 6 bases between them. The CDR3 coding sequence is TGTGCCAGCAGCCCACCTAACAATGAGCAGTTCTTC. This codes for CASSPPNNEQFF.

This chain connects TRBV5-5 to TRBJ2-5; a possible D gene is TRBD1 (6 bases). V was pared by 6 bases and J by 5 bases, with 14 bases between. Germline CDR1 reads SGHKS; CDR2 reads YYEKEE (reference sequence). CDR3 size: 13 residues. CDR3 amino acids: CASIRNTGETQYF. The CDR3 DNA follows: TGTGCCAGCATTCGAAATACAGGGGAGACCCAGTACTTC.

This rearrangement joins TRBV4-1 to TRBJ2-5; tentatively, D is TRBD1 or TRBD2 (6 bases each). The V gene lost 9 bases and the J gene lost 4 bases, with 27 bases spanning the gap. The germline V gene has CDR1 MGHRA and CDR2 YSYEKL. The CDR3 is 17 residues long. The CDR3 sequence is CARSNASRGGRGETQYF. The CDR3 region has the DNA TGCGCCAGGAGTAACGCTAGCAGGGGAGGCCGGGGAGAGACCCAGTACTTC.

This chain links TRBV12-5 with TRBJ2-5; D is unclear. Germline V lookup: CDR1 LGHNT, CDR2 FRNRAP. V was trimmed by 2 bases and J by 4 bases, leaving 14 bases between them. The CDR3 contains 15 residues. The DNA of the CDR3 is TGTGCTAGTGGTTTGTCCAATCGGTGGGGAGAGACCCAGTACTTC. Protein sequence: CASGLSNRWGETQYF.

The chain carries TRBV11-2 and TRBJ1-2; D unclear. This CDR3 has 13 amino acids. Germline values: CDR1 SGHAT, CDR2 FQNNGV. V was cut by 6 bases and J by 0 bases, with 8 bases left in between. The CDR3 sequence: CASRSVANYGYTF. DNA of the CDR3: TGTGCCAGCAGGAGTGTGGCTAACTATGGCTACACCTTC.

The V and J genes are TRBV18 and TRBJ2-7; no firm D call. This CDR3 comprises 13 residues. Germline V gene lookup returns CDR1 KGHSH and CDR2 LQKENI. Trimming removed 0 bases at V and 4 bases at J, with 7 bases between. CDR3 sequence: CASSPPAGYEQYF. Here the CDR3 DNA reads TGTGCCAGCTCACCACCGGCCGGGTACGAGCAGTACTTC.

The chain links TRBV15 to TRBJ1-2; D remains unclear. The CDR3 loop spans 15 amino acids. Per the germline V gene, CDR1 is LNHNV and CDR2 is YYDKDF (reference sequence). Trimming took off 0 bases at V and 4 bases at J, with 12 bases between the two ends. The CDR3 DNA reads TGTGCCACCAGCAGAGAGATAGGACGCTCCTATGGCTACACCTTC. Translating it yields CATSREIGRSYGYTF.